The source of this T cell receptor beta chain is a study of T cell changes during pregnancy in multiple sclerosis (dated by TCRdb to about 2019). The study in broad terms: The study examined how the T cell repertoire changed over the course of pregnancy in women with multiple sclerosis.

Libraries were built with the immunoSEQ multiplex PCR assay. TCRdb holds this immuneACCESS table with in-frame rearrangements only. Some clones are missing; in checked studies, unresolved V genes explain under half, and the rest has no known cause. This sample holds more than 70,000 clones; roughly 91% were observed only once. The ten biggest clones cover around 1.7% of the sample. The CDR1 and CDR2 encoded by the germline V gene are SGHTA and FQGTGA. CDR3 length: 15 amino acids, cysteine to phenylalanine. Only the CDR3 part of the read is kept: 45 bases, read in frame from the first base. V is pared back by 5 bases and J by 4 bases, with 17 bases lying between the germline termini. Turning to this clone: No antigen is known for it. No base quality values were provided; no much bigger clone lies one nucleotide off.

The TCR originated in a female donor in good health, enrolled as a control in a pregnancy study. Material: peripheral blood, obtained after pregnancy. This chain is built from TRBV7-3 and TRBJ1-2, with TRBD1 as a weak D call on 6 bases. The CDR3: CASSPRAGASYGYTF. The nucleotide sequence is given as TGTGCCAGCAGCCCACGGGCGGGGGCCTCCTATGGCTACACCTTC. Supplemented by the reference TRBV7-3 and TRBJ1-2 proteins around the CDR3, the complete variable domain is GAGVSQTPSNKVTEKGKYVELRCDPISGHTALYWYRQSLGQGPEFLIYFQGTGAADDSGLPNDRFFAVRPEGSVSTLKIQRTERGDSAVYLCASSPRAGASYGYTFGSGTRLTVV.